These 29 T cell receptor beta chains were sequenced from one sample in a study of blood T cell repertoires in COVID-19. Data came from immunoSEQ multiplex PCR; TCRdb stores just in-frame clones and leaves some out. The sample carries about 490,000 clones, approximately 83% recorded once. Sequencing used peripheral blood. Receptors originate from a human donor in a cohort sampled during active COVID-19.

The chain is built from TRBV6-5 and TRBJ1-6, with 9 nucleotides matching TRBD1. The length of the CDR3 is 14 residues. J gave up 6 bases and V 5 bases, and 2 bases lay outside the gene matches. CDR1 is MNHEY, CDR2 SVGAGI, per germline. CDR3 sequence reads: CASSTDRGNSPLHF. As DNA, the CDR3 is TGTGCCAGCAGTACGGACAGGGGTAATTCACCCCTCCACTTT.

This sequence joins TRBV30 and TRBJ2-7; 10 positions match TRBD1. In germline, CDR1 is GTSNPN, CDR2 SVGIG (reference sequence). The J segment lost 2 bases and the V segment lost 8 bases, leaving 3 bases of the junction unmatched. The CDR3 length is 12 residues. CDR3 nucleotides: TGTGCCGGACAGGGGGATACCTACGAGCAGTACTTC. This encodes CAGQGDTYEQYF. The variable domain in full, with the rest retrieved from reference TRBV30 and TRBJ2-7, is SQTIHQWPATLVQPVGSPLSLECTVEGTSNPNLYWYRQAAGRGLQLLFYSVGIGQISSEVPQNLSASRPQDRQFILSSKKLLLSDSGFYLCAGQGDTYEQYFGPGTRLTVT.

The table lists this clone with a count of one. In DNA form, the CDR3 reads TGCAGCGTCGTCGGCTCCTACGAGCAGTACTTC. Translating it yields CSVVGSYEQYF. The V call is TRBV29-1, the J call TRBJ2-7, with no clear D. V was trimmed by 6 bases and J by 0 bases, leaving 6 bases between them. CDR1 is SQVTM and CDR2 is ANQGSEA in the germline V gene. This CDR3 contains 11 residues.

For this clone: Other DNA sequences from this sample encode an identical CDR3 as well. This chain joins TRBV18 and TRBJ1-1, with a tentative D call TRBD1 (6 bases). CDR3 size: 13 residues. V lost 6 bases, J lost 1 base, and 9 bases lay in between. Germline V gene lookup returns CDR1 KGHSH and CDR2 LQKENI. The CDR3: CASSPTGNTEAFF. In DNA form, the CDR3 reads TGTGCCAGCTCCCCGACAGGGAACACTGAAGCTTTCTTT.

This chain uses TRBV4-3 with TRBJ1-1, with D possibly being TRBD1 (5 bases). The germline V gene has CDR1 LGHNA and CDR2 YSLEER. Trimming pared 5 bases from V and 3 bases from J, leaving 16 bases between. The CDR3 is made up of 15 amino acids. This chain's CDR3 is CASSSQTAGYTEAFF. The CDR3 bases are TGCGCCAGCAGCTCTCAGACGGCAGGGTACACTGAAGCTTTCTTT.

The gene calls are TRBV18 and TRBJ2-7; 8 bases align to TRBD1. The V gene end was trimmed by 4 bases and the J gene end by 6 bases; junction bases not matched to a gene: 5. Germline loops: CDR1 KGHSH, CDR2 LQKENI. This CDR3 comprises 13 residues. As DNA, the CDR3 is TGTGCCAGCTCACAAGAGACAGGGGTCGAGCAGTACTTC. This sequence encodes CASSQETGVEQYF.

V is TRBV25-1 and J is TRBJ1-6, with TRBD1 matching 7 bases. CDR1 MGHDK and CDR2 SYGVNS come from the germline V gene. The length of the CDR3 is 14 residues. V dropped 6 bases and J dropped 9; count of bases not matched to a gene: 8. Written as DNA, the CDR3 is TGTGCCAGCAGACAGACAGGGTATTCTTCACCCCTCCACTTT. This translates into CASRQTGYSSPLHF.

V and J are TRBV28 and TRBJ2-5; 9 nucleotides line up with TRBD1. Germline CDR1 reads MDHEN; CDR2 reads SYDVKM. The junction had 13 bases not matched to a gene; V was cut back by 4 bases and J by 7 bases. The CDR3 contains 16 residues. Written as DNA, the CDR3 is TGTGCCAGCAGTTCACCCGGGACAGGGAACCCAGGGACCCAGTACTTC. Residues: CASSSPGTGNPGTQYF.

The chain is built from TRBV27 and TRBJ1-4; TRBD1 agrees at 8 bases. Trimming took 6 bases from V and 5 from J; bases not matched to a gene: 5. The CDR3 is 14 residues long. From germline, CDR1 is MNHEY and CDR2 SMNVEV (reference sequence). The DNA of the CDR3 is TGTGCCAGCAGAAGAGGACAGGGCAATGAAAAACTGTTTTTT. Its protein is CASRRGQGNEKLFF.

This chain links TRBV24-1 with TRBJ2-7; D unresolved. Germline CDR1 reads KGHDR; CDR2 reads SFDVKD. CDR3 size: 13 residues. V was shortened by 3 bases and J by 0 bases, with 5 bases between the two germline ends. CDR3 bases: TGTGCCACCAGTGATCCTCCCTCCTACGAGCAGTACTTC. Amino acid sequence: CATSDPPSYEQYF.

This rearrangement joins TRBV28 to TRBJ1-2; D is undetermined. V lost 4 bases and J 5 bases, leaving 14 bases between the germline ends. The CDR3 extends over 14 amino acids. Germline CDR1 MDHEN, CDR2 SYDVKM. DNA for the CDR3: TGTGCCAGCAGTTCCCCGGGGTTGGGGTATGGCTACACCTTC. It encodes CASSSPGLGYGYTF.

The chain couples TRBV27 to TRBJ2-1; D is unresolved. CDR1 and CDR2 (germline): MNHEY, SMNVEV (reference sequence). V was clipped by 4 bases and J by 7 bases, with 5 bases between them. This CDR3 has 11 amino acids. This CDR3 reads CASSSQNEQFF. CDR3 in DNA: TGTGCCAGCAGTTCACAGAATGAGCAGTTCTTC.

The V gene is TRBV12-3 or TRBV12-4, the J gene TRBJ1-3, with 7 bases that match TRBD1. J gave up 4 bases and V 6 bases, and 0 bases lay outside the gene matches. The CDR3 runs 12 residues. Written as DNA, the CDR3 is TGTGCCAGCAGGGACAGGGGAAACACCATATATTTT. It specifies CASRDRGNTIYF.

V and J are TRBV3-1 (or the pseudogene TRBV3-2) and TRBJ2-1, with 12 positions matching TRBD2. The CDR3 has 14 residues. Germline CDR1 is LGHDT and CDR2 is YNNKEL (reference sequence). Trimming cost V 2 bases and J 12 bases; bases outside gene matches: 5. CDR3 coding DNA: TGTGCCAGCAGCCAACCGGGACTAGCGGGTTCGCAGTTCTTC. Translated, it gives CASSQPGLAGSQFF.

This CDR3 reads CASSIVRDQPQHF. The CDR3 DNA is TGTGCCAGTAGTATAGTGCGAGATCAGCCCCAGCATTTT. The genes are TRBV19 and TRBJ1-5; D is uncertain. Germline V lookup: CDR1 LNHDA, CDR2 SQIVND (reference sequence). Trimming left V 1 base short and J 5 bases short, with 6 bases between. This CDR3 region has 13 residues.

The V and J genes are TRBV5-8 and TRBJ1-5, with 12 bases that match TRBD1. The CDR3 runs 15 residues. V lost 4 bases, J lost 4 bases, and 3 bases stayed unmatched. Germline V gene lookup returns CDR1 SGHTS and CDR2 YDEGEE. The CDR3 loop reads CASSPGQGANQPQHF. The CDR3 nucleotides read TGTGCCAGCAGCCCGGGACAGGGGGCTAATCAGCCCCAGCATTTT.

This chain links TRBV2 with TRBJ1-2; tentatively, D is TRBD1 (6 bases). CDR1 and CDR2 from the germline V gene are SNHLY and FYNNEI. The CDR3 totals 15 residues. The V end lost 5 bases, the J end lost 2 bases, and 15 bases lay between the germline ends. Written as DNA, the CDR3 is TGTGCCAGCAGTAACAGGGTGTCGTCCAACTATGGCTACACCTTC. Translated, it gives CASSNRVSSNYGYTF. Full variable domain (rest looked up from reference TRBV2 and TRBJ1-2): EPEVTQTPSHQVTQMGQEVILRCVPISNHLYFYWYRQILGQKVEFLVSFYNNEISEKSEIFDDQFSVERPDGSNFTLKIRSTKLEDSAMYFCASSNRVSSNYGYTFGSGTRLTVV.

This rearrangement joins TRBV7-8 to TRBJ1-2, with 7 bases identical to TRBD1. Germline V gene lookup returns CDR1 SGHVS and CDR2 FQNEAQ. The CDR3 runs 14 residues. V lost 1 base and J lost 2; bases outside the gene matches: 1. CDR3 sequence (DNA): TGTGCCAGCAGCTTAGTACAGGGGAACTATGGCTACACCTTC. Amino acid sequence: CASSLVQGNYGYTF.

The J gene is TRBJ1-1, the V gene TRBV6-5; TRBD1 might be the D (5 bases). V lost 2 bases, J lost 2 bases, and 9 bases lay in between. Germline CDR1 and CDR2: MNHEY and SVGAGI. The CDR3 loop spans 14 amino acids. CDR3 DNA sequence: TGTGCCAGCAGTTACCAAGGGGTAAACACTGAAGCTTTCTTT. It is translated as CASSYQGVNTEAFF.

This chain links TRBV7-8 with TRBJ2-2; TRBD1 aligns across 8 bases. The CDR3 is made up of 16 amino acids. Trimming cost V 1 base and J 1 base; bases outside gene matches: 2. Germline CDR1 is SGHVS and CDR2 is FQNEAQ. The CDR3 here is CASSLVTGENTGELFF. The CDR3 DNA is TGTGCCAGCAGCTTAGTGACAGGGGAGAACACCGGGGAGCTGTTTTTT. Full variable domain (rest looked up from reference TRBV7-8 and TRBJ2-2): GAGVSQSPRYKVAKRGQDVALRCDPISGHVSLFWYQQALGQGPEFLTYFQNEAQLDKSGLPSDRFFAERPEGSVSTLKIQRTQQEDSAVYLCASSLVTGENTGELFFGEGSRLTVL.

The chain employs TRBV7-9 and TRBJ2-7; 8 bases are a match to TRBD1. Germline V gene data show CDR1 as SEHNR and CDR2 as FQNEAQ (reference sequence). This CDR3 contains 19 residues. V was pared by 4 bases and J by 2 bases, with 19 bases of the junction left unmatched. For the CDR3, the DNA is TGTGCCAGCAGCTCCATCTTCGGGACAGGCTACCTCCCCACCTACGAGCAGTACTTC. It codes for CASSSIFGTGYLPTYEQYF.

The chain links TRBV9 to TRBJ2-3; 8 bases line up with TRBD1. In germline, CDR1 is SGDLS, CDR2 YYNGEE. The V and J ends lost 2 bases and 4 bases, in that order; junction bases with no gene match: 3. This CDR3 is 14 amino acids long. CDR3 sequence: CASSVGQGSDTQYF. DNA for the CDR3: TGTGCCAGCAGCGTTGGACAGGGATCAGATACGCAGTATTTT.

The J gene is TRBJ1-2, the V gene TRBV10-3; 7 nucleotides match TRBD1. V trimming: 5 bases; J trimming: 4 bases; junction bases outside the gene matches: 7. The CDR3 has 14 amino acids. Per germline, CDR1 ENHRY and CDR2 SYGVKD. CDR3 sequence reads: CAISWDSEGYGYTF. In DNA, the CDR3 is TGTGCCATCAGTTGGGACAGCGAGGGCTATGGCTACACCTTC.

The chain couples TRBV7-9 to TRBJ1-5, with D possibly being TRBD1 (5 bases). The germline V gene has CDR1 SEHNR and CDR2 FQNEAQ (reference sequence). Trimming shortened V by 5 bases and J by 7 bases, and 15 bases separated the two germline ends. The CDR3 loop spans 14 amino acids. The CDR3 loop is CASSPGGEGQPQHF. The DNA for the CDR3 is TGTGCCAGCAGCCCCGGGGGGGAAGGACAGCCCCAGCATTTT.

The gene calls are TRBV11-2 and TRBJ2-2; weak D call: TRBD2 (6 bases). This CDR3 has 17 residues. Looked up from germline, CDR1 is SGHAT and CDR2 is FQNNGV. Trimming stripped 2 bases from V and 1 base from J, with 14 bases between. CDR3 sequence reads: CASSLNVGSLNTGELFF. The CDR3 DNA reads as TGTGCCAGCAGCTTAAATGTCGGGAGTCTGAACACCGGGGAGCTGTTTTTT.

The V gene is TRBV14, the J gene TRBJ2-5, with a weak D call TRBD2 (6 bases). The length of the CDR3 is 14 residues. V lost 4 bases to trimming and J lost 5 bases, with 14 bases between them. In germline, CDR1 is SGHDN, CDR2 FVKESK. The DNA for the CDR3 is TGTGCCAGCAGCCGCCGGAGGGCGGGGGAGACCCAGTACTTC. This translates into CASSRRRAGETQYF. Full variable domain (remainder filled in from reference TRBV14 and TRBJ2-5): EAGVTQFPSHSVIEKGQTVTLRCDPISGHDNLYWYRRVMGKEIKFLLHFVKESKQDESGMPNNRFLAERTGGTYSTLKVQPAELEDSGVYFCASSRRRAGETQYFGPGTRLLVL.

V usage is TRBV21-1 and J usage is TRBJ1-5. TRBV21-1 is shown as a pseudogene. This CDR3 is built from 18 residues. The CDR3 DNA is TGTGCCAGCAGCACATGGTGCGGGGGGCGCTTCGGCAATCAGCCCCAGCATTTT. Protein product: CASSTWCGGRFGNQPQHF.

The J gene is TRBJ2-5, the V gene TRBV15; 9 bases line up with TRBD2. Germline V gene data show CDR1 as LNHNV and CDR2 as YYDKDF (reference sequence). Trimming cost V 4 bases and J 2 bases; bases outside gene matches: 8. The CDR3 totals 16 residues. CDR3 nucleotides: TGTGCCACCAGCACTACTCAAAGCGGGGGGCAAGAGACCCAGTACTTC. This sequence encodes CATSTTQSGGQETQYF.

This chain connects TRBV7-9 to TRBJ2-7; unclear D gene. Per germline, CDR1 SEHNR and CDR2 FQNEAQ (reference sequence). This CDR3 spans 17 amino acids. The V end was cut by 5 bases, the J end by 2 bases, with 22 bases between. The CDR3 region has the DNA TGTGCCAGCAGCCCACCGGGTTCCATCGGTTTTCCCTACGAGCAGTACTTC. It specifies CASSPPGSIGFPYEQYF.